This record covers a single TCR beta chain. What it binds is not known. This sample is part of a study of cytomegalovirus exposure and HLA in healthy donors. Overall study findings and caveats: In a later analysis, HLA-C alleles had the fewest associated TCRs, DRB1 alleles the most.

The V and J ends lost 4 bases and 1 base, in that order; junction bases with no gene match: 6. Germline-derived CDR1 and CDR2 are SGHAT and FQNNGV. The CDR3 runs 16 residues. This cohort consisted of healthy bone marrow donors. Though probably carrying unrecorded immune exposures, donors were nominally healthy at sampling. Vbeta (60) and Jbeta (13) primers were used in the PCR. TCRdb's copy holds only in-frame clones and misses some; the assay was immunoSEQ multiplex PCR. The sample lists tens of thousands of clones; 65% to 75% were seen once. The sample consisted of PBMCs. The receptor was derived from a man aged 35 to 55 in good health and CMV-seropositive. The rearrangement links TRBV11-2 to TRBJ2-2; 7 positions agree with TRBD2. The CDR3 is CASSSRLAVNTGELFF. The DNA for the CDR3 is TGTGCCAGCAGCTCCCGACTAGCAGTGAACACCGGGGAGCTGTTTTTT.